This T cell receptor (beta chain) is drawn from a study of blood T cell repertoires in COVID-19 (dated by TCRdb to the early 2020s). Context from the whole study: Samples from collaborators originated in the United States, Italy and Spain and spanned both the acute and convalescent phases of COVID-19. The material from the prospective study consisted of cDNA or gDNA derived from T cells, B-cell-depleted T cells, or PBMCs. Deeply sampled blood TCRbeta repertoires from subjects exposed to, actively infected with, or recovered from COVID-19 were included in the dataset. The repertoires were released in a freely available public database meant as a resource for research on the immune response to SARS-CoV-2. The samples were drawn from two sources: the first 160 participants of the ongoing ImmuneRACE study, and over 950 subjects contributed by 6 global collaborators. A de-identified subject ID, COVID-19 status, age in years and sex were almost always included in the sample metadata. Where available, HLA class I and class II types were obtained from metadata supplied by the sample provider rather than from assay-based typing.

Broader findings and caveats from the paper: The quantity of clinical and demographic metadata differed by source and by participant and was supplied without curation.

The immunoSEQ Assay, a bias-controlled multiplex PCR, was used to amplify TCRbeta CDR3 regions from genomic DNA. The study's own analysis went as follows. The number of nucleated cells in each sample was estimated by amplification of reference gene primers within the assay. Sequence reads were collapsed and filtered to measure the absolute abundance of every unique TCRbeta CDR3 rearrangement. For each sample, productive Simpson clonality was calculated by taking the square root of Simpson's diversity index across productive rearrangements. TCRdb stores this immuneACCESS table with in-frame sequences only. Part of the clones is absent; in the studies checked, under half of the shortfall reflects unresolved V genes, and no reason is known for the rest. That table furnishes V, J and clone size, whereas the DNA furnished D and trimming. A total of 200,000 to 300,000 clones appear in this sample, about 83% of them only once. Of the sample, around 5.5% is held by the ten largest clones.

Compared with germline, V lacks 7 bases and J lacks 13 bases; bases without a gene match: 8. Inclusive of the bounding cysteine and phenylalanine, the CDR3 is 13 residues long. Only CDR3 DNA remains: 39 bases, in frame from the first base. The germline V gene supplies CDR1 SNHLY and CDR2 FYNNEI. Regarding this clone: The clone's antigen remains unknown. There are no base qualities to consult, and no much larger clone falls within one base.

The collaborating institutions used their own protocols to collect whole blood in K2EDTA tubes. For TCRbeta analysis, collaborators shipped samples in one of three forms: frozen whole blood, isolated PBMCs, or DNA extracted from either of those sample types. The sequencing sample was made of peripheral blood. This TCR came from a human donor in a cohort sampled during active COVID-19. The chain couples TRBV2 to TRBJ2-2; 11 central bases correspond to TRBD1. CDR3 protein: CASILGQGVGLFF. The DNA sequence is given as TGTGCCAGCATCCTGGGACAGGGGGTCGGGCTGTTTTTT.